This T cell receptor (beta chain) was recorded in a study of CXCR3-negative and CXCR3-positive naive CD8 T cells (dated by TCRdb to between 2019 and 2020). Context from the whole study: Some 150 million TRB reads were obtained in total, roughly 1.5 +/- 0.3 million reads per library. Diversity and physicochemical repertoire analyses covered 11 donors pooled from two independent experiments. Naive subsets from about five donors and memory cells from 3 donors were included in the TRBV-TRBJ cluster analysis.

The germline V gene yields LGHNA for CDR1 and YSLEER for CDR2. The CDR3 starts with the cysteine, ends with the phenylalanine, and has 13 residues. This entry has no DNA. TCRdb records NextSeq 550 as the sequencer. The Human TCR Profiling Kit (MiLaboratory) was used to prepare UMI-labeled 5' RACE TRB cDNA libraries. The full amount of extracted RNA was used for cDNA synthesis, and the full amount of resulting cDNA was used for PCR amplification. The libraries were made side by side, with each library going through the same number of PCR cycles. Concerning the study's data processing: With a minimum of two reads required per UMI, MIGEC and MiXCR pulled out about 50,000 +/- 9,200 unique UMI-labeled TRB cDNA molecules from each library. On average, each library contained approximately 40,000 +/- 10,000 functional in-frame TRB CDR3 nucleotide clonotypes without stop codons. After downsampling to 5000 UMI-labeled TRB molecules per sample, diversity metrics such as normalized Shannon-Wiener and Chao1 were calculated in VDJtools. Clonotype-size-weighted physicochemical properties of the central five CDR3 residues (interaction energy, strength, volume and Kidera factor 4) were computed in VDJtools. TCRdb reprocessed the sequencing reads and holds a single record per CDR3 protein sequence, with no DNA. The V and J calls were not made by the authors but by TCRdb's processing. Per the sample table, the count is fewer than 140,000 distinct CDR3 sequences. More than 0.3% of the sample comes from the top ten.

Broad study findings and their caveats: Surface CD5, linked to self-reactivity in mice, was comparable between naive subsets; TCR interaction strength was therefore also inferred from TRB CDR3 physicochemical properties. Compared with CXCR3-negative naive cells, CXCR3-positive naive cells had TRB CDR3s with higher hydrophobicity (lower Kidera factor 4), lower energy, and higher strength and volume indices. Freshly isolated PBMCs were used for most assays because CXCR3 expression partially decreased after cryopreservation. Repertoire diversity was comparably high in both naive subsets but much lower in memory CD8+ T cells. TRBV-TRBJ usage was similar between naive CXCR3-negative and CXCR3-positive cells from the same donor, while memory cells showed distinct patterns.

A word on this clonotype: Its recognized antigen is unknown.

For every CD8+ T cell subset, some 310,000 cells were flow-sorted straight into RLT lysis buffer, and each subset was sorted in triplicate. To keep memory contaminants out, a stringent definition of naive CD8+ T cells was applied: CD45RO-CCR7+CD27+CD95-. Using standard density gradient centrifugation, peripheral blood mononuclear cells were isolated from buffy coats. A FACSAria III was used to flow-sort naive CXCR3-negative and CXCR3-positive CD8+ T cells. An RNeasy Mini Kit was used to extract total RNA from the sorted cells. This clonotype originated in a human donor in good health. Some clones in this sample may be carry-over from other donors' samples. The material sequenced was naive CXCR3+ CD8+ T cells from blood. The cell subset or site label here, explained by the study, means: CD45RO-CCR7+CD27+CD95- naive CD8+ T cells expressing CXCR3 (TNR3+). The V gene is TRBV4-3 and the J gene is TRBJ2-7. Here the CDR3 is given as CASSQDRGFEQYF.